Listed below are T cell receptor beta chains from one sample, sequenced in a study of blood T cell repertoires in COVID-19. Measured with immunoSEQ multiplex PCR; TCRdb has only the in-frame clones, and not every one. Of roughly 140,000 clones in the sample, 75% to 90% were seen once. Sequencing input: peripheral blood. Receptors were obtained from a woman aged 60-70 years with COVID-19, enrolled during active disease. CDR3s include the opening cysteine and the closing phenylalanine or tryptophan. A D gene is named only where the DNA matches it firmly. Clone size is shown for a subset of rows, as once, few, many or a class of expanded clone.

v_call: TRBV9; clone_size: .; d_call: TRBD1; cdr3_length: 14; j_call: TRBJ2-5; cdr3_aa: CASSVTGNEETQYF; cdr3_nt: TGTGCCAGCAGCGTGACAGGGAACGAAGAGACCCAGTACTTC
v_call: TRBV5-1; clone_size: .; d_call: TRBD2; cdr3_length: 16; j_call: TRBJ2-1; cdr3_aa: CASTPTLAASYNEQFF; cdr3_nt: TGCGCCAGCACCCCTACACTAGCGGCCTCCTACAATGAGCAGTTCTTC
v_call: TRBV7-9; clone_size: few; d_call: TRBD2; cdr3_length: 15; j_call: TRBJ2-1; cdr3_aa: CASSFSGTSSDEQFF; cdr3_nt: TGTGCCAGCAGCTTTAGCGGGACTAGCTCGGATGAGCAGTTCTTC
v_call: TRBV19; clone_size: .; d_call: TRBD1; cdr3_length: 15; j_call: TRBJ1-4; cdr3_aa: CASSLDRELNEKLFF; cdr3_nt: TGTGCCAGTAGTTTAGACAGGGAACTTAATGAAAAACTGTTTTTT
v_call: TRBV30; clone_size: .; d_call: .; cdr3_length: 14; j_call: TRBJ2-1; cdr3_aa: CAWSGFLGGNEQFF; cdr3_nt: TGTGCCTGGAGTGGTTTCCTGGGGGGCAATGAGCAGTTCTTC
v_call: TRBV6-5; clone_size: .; d_call: TRBD2; cdr3_length: 15; j_call: TRBJ2-5; cdr3_aa: CASSYHSGGMETQYF; cdr3_nt: TGTGCCAGCAGTTACCATAGCGGGGGGATGGAGACCCAGTACTTC
v_call: TRBV7-8; clone_size: .; d_call: TRBD1; cdr3_length: 14; j_call: TRBJ1-1; cdr3_aa: CASSLEGANTEAFF; cdr3_nt: TGTGCCAGCAGCTTAGAGGGGGCGAATACTGAAGCTTTCTTT
v_call: TRBV4-1; clone_size: few; d_call: .; cdr3_length: 15; j_call: TRBJ1-4; cdr3_aa: CASSREGPTNEKLFF; cdr3_nt: TGCGCCAGCAGCCGGGAGGGGCCAACTAATGAAAAACTGTTTTTT
v_call: TRBV5-1; clone_size: .; d_call: .; cdr3_length: 15; j_call: TRBJ2-6; cdr3_aa: CASSLTTVGANVLTF; cdr3_nt: TGCGCCAGCAGCTTGACCACAGTCGGGGCCAACGTCCTGACTTTC
v_call: TRBV28; clone_size: .; d_call: TRBD1; cdr3_length: 15; j_call: TRBJ1-5; cdr3_aa: CASIPGQGFNQPQHF; cdr3_nt: TGTGCCAGCATTCCGGGACAGGGCTTCAATCAGCCCCAGCATTTT
v_call: TRBV9; clone_size: .; d_call: .; cdr3_length: 15; j_call: TRBJ2-3; cdr3_aa: CASSPRTEVTDTQYF; cdr3_nt: TGTGCCAGCAGCCCCCGGACAGAGGTCACAGATACGCAGTATTTT
v_call: TRBV18; clone_size: .; d_call: .; cdr3_length: 14; j_call: TRBJ1-1; cdr3_aa: CASSPPGHNTEAFF; cdr3_nt: TGTGCCAGCTCACCACCGGGACATAACACTGAAGCTTTCTTT
v_call: TRBV5-5; clone_size: .; d_call: TRBD1; cdr3_length: 15; j_call: TRBJ2-7; cdr3_aa: CASSPRPRTGNEQYF; cdr3_nt: TGTGCCAGCAGCCCTCGCCCAAGGACAGGAAACGAGCAGTACTTC
v_call: TRBV6-2/TRBV6-3; clone_size: .; d_call: .; cdr3_length: 13; j_call: TRBJ1-4; cdr3_aa: CASSKQGFEKLFF; cdr3_nt: TGTGCCAGCAGTAAACAGGGCTTTGAAAAACTGTTTTTT
v_call: TRBV5-4; clone_size: .; d_call: .; cdr3_length: 14; j_call: TRBJ1-1; cdr3_aa: CASTFGGVDTEAFF; cdr3_nt: TGTGCCAGCACCTTTGGGGGGGTCGACACTGAAGCTTTCTTT
v_call: TRBV4-1; clone_size: .; d_call: TRBD1; cdr3_length: 14; j_call: TRBJ2-1; cdr3_aa: CASRRTGMDNEQFF; cdr3_nt: TGCGCCAGCAGGCGGACAGGGATGGACAATGAGCAGTTCTTC
v_call: TRBV2; clone_size: .; d_call: TRBD1; cdr3_length: 13; j_call: TRBJ1-2; cdr3_aa: CASGTGGLYGYTF; cdr3_nt: TGTGCCAGTGGTACAGGGGGGCTTTATGGCTACACCTTC